This T cell receptor (beta chain) was profiled in a study of a mutant IDH1 vaccine in newly diagnosed glioma. With regard to this clone: Its target is unknown.

With 0 bases clipped from V and 7 bases from J, the junction kept 1 base outside the gene matches. The V gene's germline CDR1 is MNHEY and CDR2 SVGAGI. This CDR3 has 13 amino acids. Method: immunoSEQ multiplex PCR; TCRdb's copy keeps in-frame clones and lacks some. The sample carries approximately 21,000 clones, roughly nine tenths recorded once. Regarding time point: week 11, during vaccination. A single vaccine dose contained 300 ug of mutant IDH1 20-mer peptide, and topical imiquimod was used with it. Source: PBMCs, taken from a glioma patient whose treatment included an IDH1 peptide vaccine. This chain joins TRBV6-5 and TRBJ1-1; 8 bases map to TRBD1. This TCR came from a woman aged 40-49 years with glioma. The CDR3 DNA reads as TGTGCCAGCAGTTACTCAGGGACAGGTGAAGCTTTCTTT. Amino acids: CASSYSGTGEAFF.